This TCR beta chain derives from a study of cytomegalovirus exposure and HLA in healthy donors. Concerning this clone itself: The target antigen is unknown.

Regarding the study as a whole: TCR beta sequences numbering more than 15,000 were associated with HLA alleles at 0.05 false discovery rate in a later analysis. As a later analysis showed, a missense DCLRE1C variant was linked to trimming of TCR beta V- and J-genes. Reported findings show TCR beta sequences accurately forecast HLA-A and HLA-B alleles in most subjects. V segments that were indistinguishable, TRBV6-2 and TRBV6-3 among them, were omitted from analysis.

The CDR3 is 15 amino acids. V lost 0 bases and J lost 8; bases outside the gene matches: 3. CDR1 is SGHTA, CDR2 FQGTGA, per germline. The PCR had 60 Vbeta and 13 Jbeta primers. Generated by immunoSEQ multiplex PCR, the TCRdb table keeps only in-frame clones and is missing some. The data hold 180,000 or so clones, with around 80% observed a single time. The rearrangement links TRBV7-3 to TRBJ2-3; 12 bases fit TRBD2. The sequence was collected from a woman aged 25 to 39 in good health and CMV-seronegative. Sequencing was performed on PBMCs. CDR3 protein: CASSLTPSGGGTQYF. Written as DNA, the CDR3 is TGTGCCAGCAGCTTAACGCCTAGCGGGGGGGGTACGCAGTATTTT.